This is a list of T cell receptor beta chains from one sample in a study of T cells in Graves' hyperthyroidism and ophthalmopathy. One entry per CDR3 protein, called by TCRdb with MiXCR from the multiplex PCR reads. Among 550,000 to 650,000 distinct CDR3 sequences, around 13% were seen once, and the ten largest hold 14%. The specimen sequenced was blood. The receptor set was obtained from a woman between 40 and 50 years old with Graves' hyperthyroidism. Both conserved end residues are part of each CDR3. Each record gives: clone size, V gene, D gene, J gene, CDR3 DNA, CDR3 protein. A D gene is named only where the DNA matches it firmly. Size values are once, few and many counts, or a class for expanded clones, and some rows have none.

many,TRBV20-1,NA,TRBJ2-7,TGCAGTGCTAGAGATCCGGCTCGGGGCTACGAGCAGTACTTC,CSARDPARGYEQYF
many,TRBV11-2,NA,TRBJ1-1,TGTGCCAGCAGCGAAAACAGGAACACTGAAGCTTTCTTT,CASSENRNTEAFF
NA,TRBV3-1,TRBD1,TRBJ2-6,TGTGCCAGCACCGGCAGACAGGGGGTAACTGGGGCCAACGTCCTGACTTTC,CASTGRQGVTGANVLTF
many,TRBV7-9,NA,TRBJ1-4,TGTGCCAGCAGCTTACATCAGGGAGGCGAAAAACTGTTTTTT,CASSLHQGGEKLFF
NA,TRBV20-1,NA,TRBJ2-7,TGCAGTGCTAGAGACGTCAGCTTATTAGAGCAGTACTTC,CSARDVSLLEQYF
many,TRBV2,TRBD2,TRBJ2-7,TGTGCCAGCCTAATGGGACTAGCGGTCAGAGCCTCCTACGAGCAGTACTTC,CASLMGLAVRASYEQYF
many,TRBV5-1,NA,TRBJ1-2,TGCGCCAGCAGCTTGGACAGGGTCAACTATGGCTACACCTTC,CASSLDRVNYGYTF
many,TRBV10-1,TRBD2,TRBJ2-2,TGCGCCAGCAGTGACCAGACGCGACTAGCGGGGAACACCGGGGAGCTGTTTTTT,CASSDQTRLAGNTGELFF
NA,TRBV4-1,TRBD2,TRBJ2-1,TGCGCCAGCAGCCCCGGAGTAGCGGGAGGGCCGCAACGCCACAATGAGCAGTTCTTC,CASSPGVAGGPQRHNEQFF
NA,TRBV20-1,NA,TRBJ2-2,TGCAGTGCTAGACTGTCCTTGTTCTTCGGCGATAACTCCGGGGAGCTGTTTTTT,CSARLSLFFGDNSGELFF
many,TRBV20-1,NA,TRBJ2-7,TGCAGTGCTTCCACACCGGGCTACGAGCAGTACTTC,CSASTPGYEQYF
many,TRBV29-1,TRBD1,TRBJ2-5,TGCAGCGTTAAAGGCGCTGTAGGGGGCTTACAAGAGACCCAGTACTTC,CSVKGAVGGLQETQYF
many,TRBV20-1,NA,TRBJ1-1,TGCAGTGCTAGAGATCGAGATGGCGGTATCTCTGAAGCTTTCTTT,CSARDRDGGISEAFF
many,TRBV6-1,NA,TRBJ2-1,TGTGCCAGCAGCACCGGGCGAGACGGGAATGAGCAGTTCTTC,CASSTGRDGNEQFF
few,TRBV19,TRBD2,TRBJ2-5,TGTGCCAGTAGTATAGATAGCCTAGCGGGCCAAGAGACCCAGTACTTC,CASSIDSLAGQETQYF
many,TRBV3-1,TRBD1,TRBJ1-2,TGTGCCAGCAGCCAACTGACAGGGCAGGATGGCTACACCTTC,CASSQLTGQDGYTF
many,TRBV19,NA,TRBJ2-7,TGTGCCAGTAGCATCATGTCGTCTCGGGCCTACGAGCAGTACTTC,CASSIMSSRAYEQYF
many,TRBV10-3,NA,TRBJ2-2,TGTGCCATCAGTGAACTAGACACCGGGGAGCTGTTTTTT,CAISELDTGELFF
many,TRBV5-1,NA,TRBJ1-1,TGCGCCAGCAGCTACTCCGGGCCGAACACTGAAGCTTTCTTT,CASSYSGPNTEAFF
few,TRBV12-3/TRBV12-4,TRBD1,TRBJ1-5,TGTGCCAGCAGTCGAACAGGGGTGTGGCAGCCCCAGCATTTT,CASSRTGVWQPQHF
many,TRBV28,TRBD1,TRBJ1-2,TGTGCCAGCAGTTCACAGGGGAATGGCTACACCTTC,CASSSQGNGYTF
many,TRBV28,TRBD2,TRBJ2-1,TGTGCCAGCAGTTCCCTAGGGACTAGCGGAAATGAGCAGTTCTTC,CASSSLGTSGNEQFF
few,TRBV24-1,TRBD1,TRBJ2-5,TGTGCCACCAGTGAAGTGGGACAGGGAGGAGAGACCCAGTACTTC,CATSEVGQGGETQYF
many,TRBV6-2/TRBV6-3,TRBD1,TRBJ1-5,TGTGCCAGCACTTCCCGGACAGGGCATCAGCCCCAGCATTTT,CASTSRTGHQPQHF
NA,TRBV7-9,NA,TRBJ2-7,TGTGCCAGCAGCCGGACAGCAGCAGGAGAGCAGTACTTC,CASSRTAAGEQYF
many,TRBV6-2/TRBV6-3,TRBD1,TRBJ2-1,TGTGCCAGCAGTTACCGAACTTTGGGACAGGCTAATGAGCAGTTCTTC,CASSYRTLGQANEQFF
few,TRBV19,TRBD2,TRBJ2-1,TGTGCCAGTACTCGCGCGGGAGCGGGGTACAATGAGCAGTTCTTC,CASTRAGAGYNEQFF
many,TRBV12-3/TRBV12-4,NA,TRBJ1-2,TGTGCCAGCAGTTCAGGACACGACTATGGCTACACCTTC,CASSSGHDYGYTF
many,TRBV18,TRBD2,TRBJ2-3,TGTGCCAGCTCATCCGGGACTAGCGGGAGCGGCACAGATACGCAGTATTTT,CASSSGTSGSGTDTQYF
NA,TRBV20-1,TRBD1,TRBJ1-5,TGCAGTGCTAGAGAACAGGGGGCCAGCAATCAGCCCCAGCATTTT,CSAREQGASNQPQHF
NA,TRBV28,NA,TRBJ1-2,TGTGCCAGCAGTTCCCGGAACCATGGCTACACCTTC,CASSSRNHGYTF
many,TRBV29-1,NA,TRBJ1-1,TGCAGCGTTGGTACGGCGGCGAACACTGAAGCTTTCTTT,CSVGTAANTEAFF
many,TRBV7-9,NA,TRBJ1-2,TGTGCCAGCAGCTTAGGCAGGGATGGCTACACCTTC,CASSLGRDGYTF
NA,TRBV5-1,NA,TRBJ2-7,TGCGCCAGCAGCTTGGATGCATATTCACCCTACGAGCAGTACTTC,CASSLDAYSPYEQYF
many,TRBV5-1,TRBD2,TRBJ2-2,TGCGCCAGCAGTCTTACTAGCGTGACTGGCACCGGGGAGCTGTTTTTT,CASSLTSVTGTGELFF
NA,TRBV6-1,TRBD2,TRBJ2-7,TGTGCCAGCAGTCGACTAGCGACCTACGAGCAGTACTTC,CASSRLATYEQYF
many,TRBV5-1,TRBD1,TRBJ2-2,TGCGCCAGCAGCTTGGGCGACAGGGAAGGGGAGCTGTTTTTT,CASSLGDREGELFF
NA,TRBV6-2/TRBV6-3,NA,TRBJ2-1,TGTGCCAGCAGCACCTCGGGGGCCTCCTACAATGAGCAGTTCTTC,CASSTSGASYNEQFF
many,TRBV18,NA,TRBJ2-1,TGTGCCAGCTCACCTAGACTTGTACAAAACTTTTACAATGAGCAGTTCTTC,CASSPRLVQNFYNEQFF
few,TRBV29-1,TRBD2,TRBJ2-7,TGCAGCGCGGTGGGAGGGGAGCAGTACTTC,CSAVGGEQYF
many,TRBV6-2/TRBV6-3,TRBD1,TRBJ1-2,TGTGCCAGCAGTCTAGCGACAGGGGGAGAGTACACCTTC,CASSLATGGEYTF
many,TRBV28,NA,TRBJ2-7,TGTGCCAGCAGTCCGACGACTCTATTCTACGAGCAGTACTTC,CASSPTTLFYEQYF
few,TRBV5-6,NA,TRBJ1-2,TGTGCCAGCAGCCTAGGGGCCAACAATAAGGCCTTC,CASSLGANNKAF
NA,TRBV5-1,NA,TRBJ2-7,TGCGCCAGCAGCTTGACAGACGGGCAGTACTTC,CASSLTDGQYF
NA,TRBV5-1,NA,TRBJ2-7,TGCGCCAGCAGCGCGTCAACTGGATCCTACGAGCAGTACTTC,CASSASTGSYEQYF
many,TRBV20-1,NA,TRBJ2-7,TGCAGTGCTAGAGGTATGGGACATCCTGCCTACGAGCAGTACTTC,CSARGMGHPAYEQYF
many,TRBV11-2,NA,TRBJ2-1,TGTGCCAGCAGCTTAGATCAACCACGGGTTATCTCCTACAATGAGCAGTTCTTC,CASSLDQPRVISYNEQFF
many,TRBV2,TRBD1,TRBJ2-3,TGTGCCAGCAGCAGGGGGCCAGATACGCAGTATTTT,CASSRGPDTQYF
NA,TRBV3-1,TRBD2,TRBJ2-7,TGTGCCAGCAGCCCGGCTAGCGGGAGTTCCTACGAGCAGTACTTC,CASSPASGSSYEQYF
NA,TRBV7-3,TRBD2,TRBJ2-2,TGTGCCAGCAGCTTAAGGGCTAGCGGGAGCGGGGAGCTGCTTTTT,CASSLRASGSGELLF
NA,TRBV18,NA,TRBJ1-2,TGTGCCAGTAGGCGGACAGAGGGCTTTTATGGCTACACCTTC,CASRRTEGFYGYTF
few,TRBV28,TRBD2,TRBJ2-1,TGTGCCAGCAGTCCCCCTTCACTAGCGGGAGGTGGCAATGAGCAGTTCTTC,CASSPPSLAGGGNEQFF
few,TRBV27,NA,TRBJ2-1,TGTGCCAGCAGCCTCCGTGGAAAGGTTCCCTACAATGAGCAGTTCTTC,CASSLRGKVPYNEQFF
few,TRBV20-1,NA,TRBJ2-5,TGCAGTGCTAGAGGTTGGCAGAACCAAGAGACCCAGTACTTC,CSARGWQNQETQYF
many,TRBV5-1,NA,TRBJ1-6,TGCGCCAGCAGCCTAGGCGGGGAAGGAGTTTCACCCCTCCACTTT,CASSLGGEGVSPLHF
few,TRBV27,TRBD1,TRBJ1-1,TGTGCCAGCAGTTCGGGACAGGGGTTTGGGAACACTGAAGCTTTCTTT,CASSSGQGFGNTEAFF
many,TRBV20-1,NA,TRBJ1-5,TGCAGTGCTAGGGGGGGGTATAGCAATCAGCCCCAGCATTTT,CSARGGYSNQPQHF
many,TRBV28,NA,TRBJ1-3,TGTGCCAGCAGTTTCGGAAACACCATATATTTT,CASSFGNTIYF
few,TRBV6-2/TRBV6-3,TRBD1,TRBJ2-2,TGTGCCAGCAGTTACCCGCGGACAGGGGGGACCGGGGAGCTGTTTTTT,CASSYPRTGGTGELFF
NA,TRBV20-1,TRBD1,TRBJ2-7,TGCAGTGCTGAGAGGACAGGGACGAACGAGCAGTACTTC,CSAERTGTNEQYF